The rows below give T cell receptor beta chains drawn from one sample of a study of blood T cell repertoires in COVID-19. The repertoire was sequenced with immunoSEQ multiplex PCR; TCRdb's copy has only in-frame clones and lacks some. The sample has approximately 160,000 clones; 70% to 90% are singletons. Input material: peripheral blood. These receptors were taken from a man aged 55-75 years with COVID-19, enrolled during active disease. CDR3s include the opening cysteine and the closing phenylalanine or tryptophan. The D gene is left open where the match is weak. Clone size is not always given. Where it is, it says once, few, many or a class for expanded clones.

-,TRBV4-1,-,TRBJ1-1,CASSPYTVLEAFF,TGCGCCAGCAGCCCCTACACAGTTTTGGAAGCTTTCTTT
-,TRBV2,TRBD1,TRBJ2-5,CASSPRQGARETQYF,TGTGCCAGCAGTCCGAGACAGGGGGCGCGGGAGACCCAGTACTTC
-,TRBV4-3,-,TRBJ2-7,CASSQSHGARGLLEQYF,TGCGCCAGCAGCCAGAGCCACGGGGCGCGGGGCCTCCTCGAGCAGTACTTC
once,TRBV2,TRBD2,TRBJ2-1,CASTAGTSGVNEQFF,TGTGCCAGCACCGCCGGGACTAGCGGGGTAAATGAGCAGTTCTTC
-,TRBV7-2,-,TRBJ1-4,CASSSLGTANEKLFF,TGTGCCAGCAGCTCGCTGGGCACGGCGAATGAAAAACTGTTTTTT
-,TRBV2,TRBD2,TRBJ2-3,CASSVSGGTDTQYF,TGTGCCAGCAGTGTTAGCGGGGGCACAGATACGCAGTATTTT
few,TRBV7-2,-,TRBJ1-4,CASSHAGVNEKLFF,TGTGCCAGCAGCCATGCCGGTGTCAATGAAAAACTGTTTTTT
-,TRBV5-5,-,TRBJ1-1,CASSQQLRALNTEAFF,TGTGCCAGCAGCCAGCAATTGAGGGCATTGAACACTGAAGCTTTCTTT
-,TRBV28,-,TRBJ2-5,CASSFPRGRGGETQYF,TGTGCCAGCAGTTTCCCTCGGGGGAGAGGTGGGGAGACCCAGTACTTC
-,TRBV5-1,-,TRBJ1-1,CASSFEGDINPEAFF,TGCGCCAGCAGCTTTGAGGGGGACATAAATCCTGAAGCTTTCTTT
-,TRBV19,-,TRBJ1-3,CASSTQGAGNTIYF,TGTGCCAGTAGTACACAGGGAGCTGGAAACACCATATATTTT
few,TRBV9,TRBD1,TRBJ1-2,CASSAHQGAGYGYTF,TGTGCCAGCAGCGCTCATCAGGGGGCTGGCTATGGCTACACCTTC
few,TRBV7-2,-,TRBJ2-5,CASSFGREETQYF,TGTGCCAGCAGCTTCGGGCGGGAAGAGACCCAGTACTTC
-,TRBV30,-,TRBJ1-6,CAWGRGNSPLHF,TGTGCCTGGGGTAGGGGAAATTCACCCCTCCACTTT
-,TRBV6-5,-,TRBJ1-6,CASSYMGGNSPLHF,TGTGCCAGCAGTTACATGGGGGGTAATTCACCCCTCCACTTT
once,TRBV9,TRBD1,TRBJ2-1,CASSETGTGGDYEQFF,TGTGCCAGCAGCGAAACCGGGACAGGGGGTGACTATGAGCAGTTCTTC
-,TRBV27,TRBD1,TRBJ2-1,CASSLRRQGPNEQFF,TGTGCCAGCAGTTTGAGGCGACAGGGGCCCAATGAGCAGTTCTTC
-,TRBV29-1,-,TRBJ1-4,CSAGGNEKLFF,TGCAGCGCCGGGGGTAATGAAAAACTGTTTTTT
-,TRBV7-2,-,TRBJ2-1,CASSSQFNEQFF,TGTGCCAGCAGCTCCCAATTCAATGAGCAGTTCTTC
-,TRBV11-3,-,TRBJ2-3,CASSLIPDITDTQYF,TGTGCCAGCAGCTTAATCCCAGATATCACAGATACGCAGTATTTT
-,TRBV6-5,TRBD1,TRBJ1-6,CASSNPGQGALHF,TGTGCCAGCAGTAACCCGGGACAGGGGGCCCTCCACTTT
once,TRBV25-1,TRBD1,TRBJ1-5,CASSGLGGQGKGQPQHF,TGTGCCAGCAGTGGCTTAGGGGGACAGGGGAAGGGTCAGCCCCAGCATTTT
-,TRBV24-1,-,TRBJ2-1,CATSDGTRGQFF,TGTGCCACCAGTGACGGGACCAGGGGCCAGTTCTTC
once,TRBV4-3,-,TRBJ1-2,CASSQDGNGYGYTF,TGCGCCAGCAGCCAAGACGGGAACGGGTATGGCTACACCTTC
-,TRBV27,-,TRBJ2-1,CASSSSQGVAYNEQFF,-
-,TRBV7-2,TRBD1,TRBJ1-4,CASSLAVGTGGKLITNEKLFF,TGTGCCAGCAGCTTAGCGGTCGGGACAGGGGGCAAATTGATAACTAATGAAAAACTGTTTTTT
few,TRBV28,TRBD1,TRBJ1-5,CASSPQDRDQPQHF,TGTGCCAGCAGCCCCCAGGACAGGGATCAGCCCCAGCATTTT
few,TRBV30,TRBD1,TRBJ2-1,CAWSAGTGGNEQFF,TGTGCCTGGAGTGCCGGGACAGGGGGGAATGAGCAGTTCTTC
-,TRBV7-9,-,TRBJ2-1,CASSLAGDPRNEQFF,TGTGCCAGCAGCTTAGCGGGAGACCCACGGAATGAGCAGTTCTTC
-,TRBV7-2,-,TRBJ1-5,CASSRYNQPQHF,TGTGCCAGCAGCCGCTACAATCAGCCCCAGCATTTT
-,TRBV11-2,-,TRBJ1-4,CASSLDRLGGANEKLFF,TGTGCCAGCAGCTTAGATCGTTTGGGGGGAGCTAATGAAAAACTGTTTTTT
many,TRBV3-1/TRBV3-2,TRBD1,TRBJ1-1,CASSPTGGRGEAFF,TGTGCCAGCAGCCCGACAGGGGGTCGGGGTGAAGCTTTCTTT
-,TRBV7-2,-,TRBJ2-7,CASSLYGDNSYEQYF,TGTGCCAGCAGCTTATATGGGGACAACTCCTACGAGCAGTACTTC
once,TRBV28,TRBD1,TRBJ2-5,CASRHYQDRGPETQYF,TGTGCCAGCCGCCATTACCAGGACAGGGGGCCTGAGACCCAGTACTTC
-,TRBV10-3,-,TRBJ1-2,CAISEAGHGYTF,TGTGCCATCAGTGAGGCAGGCCATGGCTACACCTTC
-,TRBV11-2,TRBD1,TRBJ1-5,CASSIGTGGSQPQHF,TGTGCCAGCAGCATCGGGACAGGAGGCAGTCAGCCCCAGCATTTT
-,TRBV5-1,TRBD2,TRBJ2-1,CASSFLAGGINNEQFF,TGCGCCAGCAGCTTCCTAGCGGGAGGGATTAACAATGAGCAGTTCTTC
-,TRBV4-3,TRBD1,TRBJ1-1,CASRAGGTEAFF,TGCGCCAGCAGAGCAGGGGGCACTGAAGCTTTCTTT
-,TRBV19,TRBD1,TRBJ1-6,CASSTLSTGGSYSPLHF,TGTGCCAGTAGTACCCTATCCACAGGGGGTTCTTATTCACCCCTCCACTTT
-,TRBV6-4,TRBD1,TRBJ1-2,CASSGGQNYGYTF,TGTGCCAGCAGTGGGGGACAGAACTATGGCTACACCTTC
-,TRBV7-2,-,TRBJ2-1,CASSPGLPGGNEQFF,TGTGCCAGCAGTCCGGGACTCCCAGGAGGGAATGAGCAGTTCTTC
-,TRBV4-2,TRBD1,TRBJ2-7,CASSHPGTGSDNEQYF,TGTGCCAGCAGCCACCCCGGGACAGGGAGCGACAACGAGCAGTACTTC
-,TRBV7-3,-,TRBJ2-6,CASSFAGALSGANVLTF,TGTGCCAGCAGCTTCGCGGGGGCCCTCTCTGGGGCCAACGTCCTGACTTTC
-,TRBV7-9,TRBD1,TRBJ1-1,CASSPRTGVDMNTEAFF,TGTGCCAGCAGCCCCCGGACAGGGGTCGACATGAACACTGAAGCTTTCTTT
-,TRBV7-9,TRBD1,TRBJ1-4,CASSQDRGNEKLFF,TGTGCCAGCAGCCAGGACAGGGGCAATGAAAAACTGTTTTTT
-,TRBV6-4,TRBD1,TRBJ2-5,CASSDGTGGRETQYF,TGTGCCAGCAGTGACGGCACAGGGGGCCGGGAGACCCAGTACTTC
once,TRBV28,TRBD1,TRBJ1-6,CASRSDRGNSPLHF,TGTGCCAGCAGATCGGACAGGGGGAATTCACCCCTCCACTTT
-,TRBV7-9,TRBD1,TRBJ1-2,CASSLDGQGFGGYTF,TGTGCCAGCAGCCTAGATGGACAGGGGTTTGGTGGCTACACCTTC
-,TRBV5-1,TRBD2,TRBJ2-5,CASSLTGTSGRRGETQYF,TGCGCCAGCAGCTTAACCGGGACTAGCGGGAGAAGAGGAGAGACCCAGTACTTC
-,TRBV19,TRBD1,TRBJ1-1,CASSPRTGGHTEAFF,TGTGCCAGTAGTCCTCGGACAGGGGGGCACACTGAAGCTTTCTTT
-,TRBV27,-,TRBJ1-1,CASSEVLNTEAFF,TGTGCCAGCAGCGAGGTATTGAACACTGAAGCTTTCTTT
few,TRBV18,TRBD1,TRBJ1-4,CASSPPTGGTNEKLFF,TGTGCCAGCTCACCTCCTACAGGGGGAACTAATGAAAAACTGTTTTTT
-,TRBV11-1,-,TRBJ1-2,CASSLLGGPSGGYTF,TGTGCCAGCAGCCTACTGGGAGGGCCGTCTGGGGGCTACACCTTC